This T cell receptor (beta chain) was profiled in a study of cytomegalovirus exposure and HLA in healthy donors. Overall study findings and caveats: Certain indistinguishable V segments, among them TRBV6-2 and TRBV6-3, were excluded.

In regard to this clone: What it recognizes is unknown.

PCR amplification relied on 60 Vbeta primers (plus 13 Jbeta primers). TCRdb's copy holds only in-frame clones and misses some; the assay was immunoSEQ multiplex PCR. The repertoire holds over 85,000 clones, with 76% as singletons. Germline V gene lookup returns CDR1 LNHDA and CDR2 SQIVND (reference sequence). V lost 2 bases to trimming and J lost 4 bases, with 9 bases between them. This CDR3 contains 13 residues. The chain is built from TRBV19 and TRBJ2-7; weak D call: TRBD2 (5 bases). This receptor was obtained from a man aged 25 to 45 in good health and CMV-seropositive. The material sequenced was PBMCs. CDR3 DNA sequence: TGTGCCAGTAGTATACTTACGGGGTACGAGCAGTACTTC. Amino acids: CASSILTGYEQYF.